This T cell receptor (beta chain) is from a study of OX40 agonist ivuxolimab in advanced cancers. At the level of the study: Patients were under 90% male with ages roughly 20 to 80, mean approximately 58. Prior anti-PD-1, anti-PD-L1 or anti-CTLA-4 therapy was allowed; approximately 41% had some. Study-wide results and limits: Clonal expansion was seen in CD4+ and CD8+ blood T cells by week 6 at 0.1 to 3.0 mg/kg.

Sequenced by immunoSEQ multiplex PCR; TCRdb stores in-frame clones only, minus some. The table includes tens of thousands of clones, about 90% detected once. Note on this clone: Its matching antigen is unknown.

The CDR3 extends over 11 amino acids. Per germline, CDR1 MDHEN and CDR2 SYDVKM. The V and J ends lost 5 bases and 3 bases respectively, with 5 bases between them. The genes are TRBV28 and TRBJ2-7; unclear D gene. The sequence was obtained from an adult with an advanced solid tumor such as melanoma, head and neck, liver or kidney cancer. The specimen was CD4+ or CD8+ T cells sorted from blood, collected in a trial of the OX40 agonist ivuxolimab. CDR3 loop: CASSPNYEQYF. The CDR3 DNA follows: TGTGCCAGCAGTCCTAACTACGAGCAGTACTTC.